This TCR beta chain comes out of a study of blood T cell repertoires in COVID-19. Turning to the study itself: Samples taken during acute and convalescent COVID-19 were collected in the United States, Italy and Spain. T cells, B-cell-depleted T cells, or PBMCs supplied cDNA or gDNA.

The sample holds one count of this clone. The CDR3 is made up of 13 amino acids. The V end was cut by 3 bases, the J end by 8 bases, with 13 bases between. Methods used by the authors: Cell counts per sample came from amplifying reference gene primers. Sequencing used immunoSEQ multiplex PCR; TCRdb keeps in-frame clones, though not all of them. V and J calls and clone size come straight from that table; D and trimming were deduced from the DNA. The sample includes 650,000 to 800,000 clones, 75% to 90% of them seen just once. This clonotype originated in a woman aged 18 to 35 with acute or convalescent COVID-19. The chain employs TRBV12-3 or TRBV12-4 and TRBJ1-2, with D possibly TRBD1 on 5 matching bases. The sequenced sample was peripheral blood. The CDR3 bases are TGTGCCAGCAGTTTGGAAGGGGTGGGAGGCTACACCTTC. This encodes CASSLEGVGGYTF.